Below, 14 T cell receptor beta chains from the same sample are listed, as sequenced in a study of lymphopenia after photon versus proton radiotherapy. Data came from immunoSEQ multiplex PCR; TCRdb stores just in-frame clones and leaves some out. Found here are about 26,000 clones, 75% to 90% of them singletons; the top ten hold 4% to 6.5%. The specimen comprised peripheral blood, sampled from a patient treated with photon-based radiotherapy. Every receptor here comes from a man aged 30-40 years with gastric cancer.

The chain is built from TRBV9 and TRBJ2-1; TRBD1 aligns across 9 bases. The CDR3 totals 15 residues. CDR1 and CDR2 from the germline V gene are SGDLS and YYNGEE. The J segment lost 2 bases and the V segment lost 4 bases, leaving 4 bases of the junction unmatched. DNA of the CDR3: TGTGCCAGCAGCATCGGACAGGGGACCTACAATGAGCAGTTCTTC. It codes for CASSIGQGTYNEQFF.

The genes are TRBV5-1 and TRBJ2-3; no clear D. The CDR3 totals 15 residues. Deletions cut 0 bases from V and 4 bases from J, with 12 bases between. The germline V gene encodes CDR1 SGHRS and CDR2 YFSETQ. CDR3 sequence reads: CASSLGSSKADTQYF. CDR3 nucleotide sequence: TGCGCCAGCAGCTTGGGATCATCCAAGGCAGATACGCAGTATTTT.

J is TRBJ1-3 and V is TRBV7-3; possibly TRBD1 for D (5 bases). Germline loops: CDR1 SGHTA, CDR2 FQGTGA. The CDR3 totals 14 residues. Trimming cost V 6 bases and J 2 bases, with 11 bases left between them. The CDR3 bases are TGTGCCAGCAGGGGACCAAGGCCTGGAAACACCATATATTTT. Translating gives CASRGPRPGNTIYF.

This chain uses TRBV18 with TRBJ1-5; 9 positions match TRBD1. The CDR3 runs 15 residues. Germline lookup yields CDR1 KGHSH and CDR2 LQKENI. J lost 3 bases, V lost 2 bases, and 2 bases had no gene match. CDR3 protein: CASSPGTGPNQPQHF. CDR3 nucleotides: TGTGCCAGCTCACCAGGGACAGGGCCCAATCAGCCCCAGCATTTT. The full variable domain, completed using reference TRBV18 and TRBJ1-5, is NAGVMQNPRHLVRRRGQEARLRCSPMKGHSHVYWYRQLPEEGLKFMVYLQKENIIDESGMPKERFSAEFPKEGPSILRIQQVVRGDSAAYFCASSPGTGPNQPQHFGDGTRLSIL.

The CDR3 sequence is CASSQVGTGNYEQYF. DNA for the CDR3: TGCGCCAGCAGCCAAGTCGGGACAGGGAACTACGAGCAGTACTTC. The chain links TRBV4-1 to TRBJ2-7; 9 bases are a match to TRBD1. Germline values: CDR1 MGHRA, CDR2 YSYEKL. J gave up 3 bases and V 1 base, and 4 bases lay outside the gene matches. CDR3 length: 15 residues.

J is TRBJ2-5 and V is TRBV7-9, with a possible D match to TRBD2 (6 bases). Germline V lookup: CDR1 SEHNR, CDR2 FQNEAQ (reference sequence). This CDR3 region has 16 residues. With 5 bases removed from V and 2 bases from J, the gap between germline ends came to 18 bases. The chain's CDR3 is CASSLRRDLMQETQYF. DNA of the CDR3: TGTGCCAGCAGCCTACGCCGGGACTTAATGCAAGAGACCCAGTACTTC. The variable domain in full, with the rest retrieved from reference TRBV7-9 and TRBJ2-5, is DTGVSQNPRHKITKRGQNVTFRCDPISEHNRLYWYRQTLGQGPEFLTYFQNEAQLEKSRLLSDRFSAERPKGSFSTLEIQRTEQGDSAMYLCASSLRRDLMQETQYFGPGTRLLVL.

This chain connects TRBV5-5 to TRBJ2-5; D assignment may be TRBD1 or TRBD2 (5 bases each). Germline assignment: CDR1 SGHKS and CDR2 YYEKEE (reference sequence). The CDR3 loop spans 17 amino acids. The V gene lost 1 base and the J gene lost 5 bases, with 21 bases spanning the gap. The CDR3 sequence is CASSLLPQGAVWETQYF. For the CDR3, the DNA is TGTGCCAGCAGCTTGCTTCCCCAGGGAGCAGTTTGGGAGACCCAGTACTTC.

The V call is TRBV2, the J call TRBJ1-2, with D possibly being TRBD1 (5 bases). Looked up from germline, CDR1 is SNHLY and CDR2 is FYNNEI. The CDR3 spans 14 residues. The V end lost 8 bases, the J end lost 4 bases, and 17 bases lay between the germline ends. The CDR3 here is CASGGGGEGYGYTF. CDR3 DNA sequence: TGTGCCAGCGGTGGGGGAGGGGAAGGCTATGGCTACACCTTC. Full variable domain (missing parts from reference TRBV2 and TRBJ1-2): EPEVTQTPSHQVTQMGQEVILRCVPISNHLYFYWYRQILGQKVEFLVSFYNNEISEKSEIFDDQFSVERPDGSNFTLKIRSTKLEDSAMYFCASGGGGEGYGYTFGSGTRLTVV.

This clone was counted once. The chain is built from TRBV5-1 and TRBJ2-7, with unresolved D. The CDR3 loop spans 13 amino acids. V lost 4 bases and J lost 3, with 11 bases in between. The germline V gene has CDR1 SGHRS and CDR2 YFSETQ. CDR3 region: CASSPVSIYEQYF. The CDR3 DNA is TGCGCCAGCAGCCCCGTCTCCATCTACGAGCAGTACTTC.

The chain joins TRBV6-5 to TRBJ2-3, with 7 bases aligning to TRBD2. CDR3 length: 14 amino acids. The junction had 5 bases not matched to a gene; V was cut back by 5 bases and J by 3 bases. Germline V gene lookup returns CDR1 MNHEY and CDR2 SVGAGI. The CDR3 spells CASSLLASTDTQYF. DNA of the CDR3: TGTGCCAGCAGTCTACTAGCGAGTACAGATACGCAGTATTTT.

Details on this clone: The junction shows a germline mismatch at one end, possibly a read error. The chain has TRBV6-5 and TRBJ2-7, with TRBD2 as a possible D gene (6 bases). Germline V CDR1 and CDR2: MNHEY, SVGAGI. This CDR3 spans 14 amino acids. The CDR3 DNA is TGTGCCAGCAGTTACTCGAACCCCGGGGGTATTTCCATTTTC. Its protein is CASSYSNPGGISIF.

The table lists this clone with a few counts. The genes are TRBV5-4 and TRBJ2-1; no definite D call. V was shortened by 3 bases and J by 3 bases, with 10 bases between the two germline ends. Germline loops: CDR1 SGHNT, CDR2 YYREEE (reference sequence). CDR3 length equals 14 residues. CDR3 loop: CASSSDNVYNEQFF. DNA of the CDR3: TGTGCCAGCAGCTCAGACAACGTCTACAATGAGCAGTTCTTC.

This chain connects TRBV12-2 to TRBJ1-5; the table's TRBD1 call for D was not verified on the DNA. TRBV12-2 corresponds to a pseudogene. This CDR3 contains 13 residues. As DNA, the CDR3 is TGTGCAAGTCGTAGACAGGGCAATCAGCCCCAGCATTTT. Protein: CASRRQGNQPQHF.

V is TRBV2 and J is TRBJ2-7; D is uncertain. CDR1 and CDR2 from the germline V gene are SNHLY and FYNNEI. The CDR3 contains 15 residues. V was pared by 6 bases and J by 2 bases, with 17 bases between. The CDR3 reads CASRDLVSAPYEQYF. For the CDR3, the DNA is TGTGCCAGCAGGGATTTAGTGAGCGCGCCCTACGAGCAGTACTTC.